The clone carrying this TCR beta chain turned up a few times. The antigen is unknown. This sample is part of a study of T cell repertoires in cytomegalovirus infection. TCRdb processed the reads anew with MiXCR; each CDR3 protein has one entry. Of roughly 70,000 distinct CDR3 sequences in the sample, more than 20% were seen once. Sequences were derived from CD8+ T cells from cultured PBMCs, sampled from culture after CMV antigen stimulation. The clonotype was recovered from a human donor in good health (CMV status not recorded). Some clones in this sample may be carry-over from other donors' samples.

DNA for the CDR3: TGTGCCAGCAGTGACAGCTACAATGAGCAGTTCTTC. Residues: CASSDSYNEQFF. The chain couples TRBV6-1 to TRBJ2-1, with unresolved D. The CDR3 contains 12 residues. Germline V CDR1 and CDR2: MNHNS, SASEGT. V was trimmed by 3 bases and J by 3 bases, leaving 3 bases between them.